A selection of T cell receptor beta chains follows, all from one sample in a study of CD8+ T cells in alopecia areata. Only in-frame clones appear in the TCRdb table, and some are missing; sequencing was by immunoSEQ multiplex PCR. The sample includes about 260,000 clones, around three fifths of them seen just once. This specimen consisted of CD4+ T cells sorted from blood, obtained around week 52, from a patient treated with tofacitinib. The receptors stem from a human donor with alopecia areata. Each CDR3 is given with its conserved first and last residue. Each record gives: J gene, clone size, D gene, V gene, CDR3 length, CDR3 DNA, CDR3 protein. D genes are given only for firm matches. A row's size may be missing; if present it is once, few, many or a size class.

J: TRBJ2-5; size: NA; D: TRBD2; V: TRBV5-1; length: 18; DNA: TGCGCCAGCACCCCGGGACTAGCGGGGGGCCAGTACCAAGAGACCCAGTACTTC; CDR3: CASTPGLAGGQYQETQYF
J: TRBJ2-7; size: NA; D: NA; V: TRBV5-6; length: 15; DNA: TGTGCCAGCAGCTTGCACTGGTCCCCCGGCTACGAGCAGTACTTC; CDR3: CASSLHWSPGYEQYF
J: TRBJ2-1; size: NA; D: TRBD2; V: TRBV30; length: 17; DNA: TGTGCCTGGAGCGGGACTAGCGGGGGCAGCTCCTACAATGAGCAGTTCTTC; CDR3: CAWSGTSGGSSYNEQFF
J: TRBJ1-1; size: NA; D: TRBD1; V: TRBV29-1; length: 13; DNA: TGCAGCGTTGGGGACAGGGGTAACACTGAAGCTTTCTTT; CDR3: CSVGDRGNTEAFF
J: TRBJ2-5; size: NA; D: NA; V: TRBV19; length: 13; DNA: TGTGCCAGTAGTAGGGACTACCAAGAGACCCAGTACTTC; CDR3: CASSRDYQETQYF
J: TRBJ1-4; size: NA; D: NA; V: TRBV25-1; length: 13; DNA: TGTGCCAGCAGTCGACAGACGAATGAAAAACTGTTTTTT; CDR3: CASSRQTNEKLFF
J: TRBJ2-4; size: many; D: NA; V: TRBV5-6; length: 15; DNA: TGTGCCAGCAGCTTTACAGGAGTTGCCAAAAACATTCAGTACTTC; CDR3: CASSFTGVAKNIQYF
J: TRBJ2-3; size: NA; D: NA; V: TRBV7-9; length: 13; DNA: TGTGCCAGCAGCTTCGGGACTGGGGATACGCAGTATTTT; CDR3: CASSFGTGDTQYF
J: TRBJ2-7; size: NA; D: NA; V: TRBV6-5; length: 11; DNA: TGTGCCAGCAGTTACGGTGGAGAGCAGTACTTC; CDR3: CASSYGGEQYF
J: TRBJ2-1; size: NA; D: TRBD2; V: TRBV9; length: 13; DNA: TGTGCCAGCCAAGCGGGGTCTGGTAATGAGCAGTTCTTC; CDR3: CASQAGSGNEQFF
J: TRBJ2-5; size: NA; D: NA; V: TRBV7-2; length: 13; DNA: TGTGCCAGCAGCTTAGCCCGCCAAGAGACCCAGTACTTC; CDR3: CASSLARQETQYF
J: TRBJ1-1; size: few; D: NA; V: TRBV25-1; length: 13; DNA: TGTGCCAGCAGCCAATCGTGGGACACTGAAGCTTTCTTT; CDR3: CASSQSWDTEAFF
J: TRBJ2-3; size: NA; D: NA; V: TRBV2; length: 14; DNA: TGTGCCAGCAGTGAAGTAGCCGGTGGAGATACGCAGTATTTT; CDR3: CASSEVAGGDTQYF
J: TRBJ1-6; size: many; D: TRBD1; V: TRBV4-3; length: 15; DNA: TGCGCCAGCAGCCAAGATCCGACAGGGGGCTCACCCCTCCACTTT; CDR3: CASSQDPTGGSPLHF
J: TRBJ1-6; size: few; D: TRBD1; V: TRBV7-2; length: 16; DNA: TGTGCCAGCAGCCCGGGGACAGGGGAGAAGAATTCACCCCTCCACTTT; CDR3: CASSPGTGEKNSPLHF
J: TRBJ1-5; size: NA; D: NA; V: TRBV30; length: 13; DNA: TGTGCCTGGAAACAGGGTGGGGATCAGCCCCAGCATTTT; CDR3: CAWKQGGDQPQHF
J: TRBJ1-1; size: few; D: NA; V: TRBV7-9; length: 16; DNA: TGTGCCAGCAGCTTAGTTGGAGGAAGCGGTAGCACTGAAGCTTTCTTT; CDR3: CASSLVGGSGSTEAFF
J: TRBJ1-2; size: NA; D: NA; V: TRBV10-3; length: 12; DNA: TGTGCCATCAGTCCCGTGGGTTCTGGCTACACCTTC; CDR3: CAISPVGSGYTF
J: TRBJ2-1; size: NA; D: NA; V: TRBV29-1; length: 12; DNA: TGCAGTGGGGACACCTCCTACAATGAGCAGTTCTTC; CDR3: CSGDTSYNEQFF
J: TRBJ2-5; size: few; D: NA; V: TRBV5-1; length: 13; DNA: TGCGCCAGCGCCCCACAGGGGGGGGAGACCCAGTACTTC; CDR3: CASAPQGGETQYF
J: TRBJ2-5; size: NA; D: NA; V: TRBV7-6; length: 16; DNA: TGTGCCAGCAGCTTATTTATCGGGGGAAGGGGCGAGACCCAGTACTTC; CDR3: CASSLFIGGRGETQYF
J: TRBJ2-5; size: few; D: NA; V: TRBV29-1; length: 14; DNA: TGCAGCGTACGCACAGGGACTGGCCCTAGGGCCCAGTACTTC; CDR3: CSVRTGTGPRAQYF
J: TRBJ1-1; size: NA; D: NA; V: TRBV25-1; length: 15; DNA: TGTGCCAGCAGTGAATATAACGGGACACCCCAAAGGGCTTTCTTT; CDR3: CASSEYNGTPQRAFF
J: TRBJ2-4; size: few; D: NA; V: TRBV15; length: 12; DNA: TGTGCCACCAGCAGAGGTGAAAACATTCAGTACTTC; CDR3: CATSRGENIQYF
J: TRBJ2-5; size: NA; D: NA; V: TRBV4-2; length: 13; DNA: TGTGCCAGCAGCCAAGGGGTCTGGGAGACCCAGTACTTC; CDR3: CASSQGVWETQYF
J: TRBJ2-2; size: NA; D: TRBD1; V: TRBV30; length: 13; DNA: TGTGCCTGGAGGGGGGACAGGACCGGGGAGCTGTTTTTT; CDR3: CAWRGDRTGELFF
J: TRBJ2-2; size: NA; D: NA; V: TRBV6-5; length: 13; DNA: TGTGCCAGCAGCCAAGGGCCGGTCGGGGAGCTGTTTTTT; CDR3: CASSQGPVGELFF
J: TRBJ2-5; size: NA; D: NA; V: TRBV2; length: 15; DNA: TGTGCCAATGGGGGACCAGGACTGAACCAAGAGACCCAGTACTTC; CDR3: CANGGPGLNQETQYF
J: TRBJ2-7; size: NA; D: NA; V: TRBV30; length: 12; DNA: TGTGCCTGGAGTGGTTCACCCTACGAGCAGTACTTC; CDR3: CAWSGSPYEQYF
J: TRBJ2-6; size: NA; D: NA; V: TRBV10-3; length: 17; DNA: TGTGCCATCAGTGAGTCTCCAGGGGCTTCTGGGGCCAACGTCCTGACTTTC; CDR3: CAISESPGASGANVLTF
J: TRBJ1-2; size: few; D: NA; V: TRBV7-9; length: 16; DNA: TGTGCCAGCAGCCCCGGACGGAAGCGGGTGCTCTATGGCTACACCTTC; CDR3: CASSPGRKRVLYGYTF
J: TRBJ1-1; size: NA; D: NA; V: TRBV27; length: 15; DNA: TGTGCCAGCAGCCATCTGGGGGCAGGGAACACTGAAGCTTTCTTT; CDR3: CASSHLGAGNTEAFF
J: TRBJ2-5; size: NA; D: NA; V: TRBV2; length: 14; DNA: TGTGCCAGCAGGCTCCCGGCGGGTGGAAAGACCCAGTACTTC; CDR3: CASRLPAGGKTQYF
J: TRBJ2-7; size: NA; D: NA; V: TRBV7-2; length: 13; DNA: TGTGCCAGCAGCCAGACTCTCGGCTACGAGCAGTACTTC; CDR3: CASSQTLGYEQYF
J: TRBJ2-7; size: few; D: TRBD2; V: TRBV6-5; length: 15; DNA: TGTGCCAGCAGCCGGACTAGCGGGGGTCTCCACGAGCAGTACTTC; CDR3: CASSRTSGGLHEQYF
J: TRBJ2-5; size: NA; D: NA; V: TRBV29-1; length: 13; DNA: TGCAGCGTTGAACGGGGGCAGGGAGGGACCCAGTACTTC; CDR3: CSVERGQGGTQYF
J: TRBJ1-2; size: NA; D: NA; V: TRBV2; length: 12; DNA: TGTGCCAGCAGTGAAGCAGTACATGGCTACACCTTC; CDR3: CASSEAVHGYTF
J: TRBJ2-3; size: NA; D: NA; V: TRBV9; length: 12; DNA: TGTGCCAGCAGCGTAGATTCAGGAGCGCAGTATTTT; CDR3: CASSVDSGAQYF
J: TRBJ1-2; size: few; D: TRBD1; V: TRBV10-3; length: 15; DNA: TGTGCCATCAGTGAGTCTCCCATTGGACAGGGAGGCTACACCTTC; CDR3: CAISESPIGQGGYTF
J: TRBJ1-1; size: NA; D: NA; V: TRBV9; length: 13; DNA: TGTGCCAGCAGCGGCACGGGGGTTACTGAAGCTTTCTTT; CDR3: CASSGTGVTEAFF
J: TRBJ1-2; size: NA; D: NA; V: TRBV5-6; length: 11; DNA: TGTGCCAGCAGCTTTAACTATGGCTACACCTTC; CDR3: CASSFNYGYTF
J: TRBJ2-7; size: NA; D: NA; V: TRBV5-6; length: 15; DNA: TGTGCCAGCAGCTTCATGTATAGGCACTCCTACGAGCAGTACTTC; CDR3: CASSFMYRHSYEQYF
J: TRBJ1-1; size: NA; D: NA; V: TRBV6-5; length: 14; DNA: TGTGCCAGCAGTTACCGGGGGCAAAACACTGAAGCTTTCTTT; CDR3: CASSYRGQNTEAFF
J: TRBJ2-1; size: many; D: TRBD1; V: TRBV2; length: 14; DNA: TGTGCCAGCAGTGAAGCTGACAGGGTGAATGAGCAGTTCTTC; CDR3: CASSEADRVNEQFF
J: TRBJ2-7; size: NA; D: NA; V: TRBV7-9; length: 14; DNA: TGTGCCAGCAGCTTAACAGGGACCCGGGACGAGCAGTACTTC; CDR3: CASSLTGTRDEQYF
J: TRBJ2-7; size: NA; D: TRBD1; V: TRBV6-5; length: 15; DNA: TGTGCCAGCAGTTACTCCCGGGACAGCGTCTACGAGCAGTACTTC; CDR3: CASSYSRDSVYEQYF
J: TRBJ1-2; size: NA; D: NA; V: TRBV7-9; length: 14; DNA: TGTGCCAGCAGCTTAGATGTCAGGAACTATGGCTACACCTTC; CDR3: CASSLDVRNYGYTF
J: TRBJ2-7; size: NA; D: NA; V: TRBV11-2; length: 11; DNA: TGTGCCAGCAGCGTAGGGGGGCGGGAGTACTTC; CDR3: CASSVGGREYF
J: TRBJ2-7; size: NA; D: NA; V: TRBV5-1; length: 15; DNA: TGCGCCAGCAGCACAGGGACTGGATTATTGAACGAGCAGTACTTC; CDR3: CASSTGTGLLNEQYF
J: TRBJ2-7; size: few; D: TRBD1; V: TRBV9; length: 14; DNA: TGTGCCAGCAGCGATGGGACAGGGGCCTACGAGCAGTACTTC; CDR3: CASSDGTGAYEQYF
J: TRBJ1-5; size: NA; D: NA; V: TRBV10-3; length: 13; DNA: TGTGCCATCCGAGACAGACTCAATCAGCCCCAGCATTTT; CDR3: CAIRDRLNQPQHF
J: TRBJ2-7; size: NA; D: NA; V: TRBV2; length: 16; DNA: TGTGCCAGCAGTACAAACTCAGGAGTGGTCTCCTACGAGCAGTACTTC; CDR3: CASSTNSGVVSYEQYF
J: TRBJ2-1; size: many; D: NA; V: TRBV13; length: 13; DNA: TGTGCCAGCCGCCCTTTCTCGGGGAATGAGCAGTTCTTC; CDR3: CASRPFSGNEQFF
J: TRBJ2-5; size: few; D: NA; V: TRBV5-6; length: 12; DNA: TGTGCCAGCAGCTTATGGAGGGAGACCCAGTACTTC; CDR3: CASSLWRETQYF
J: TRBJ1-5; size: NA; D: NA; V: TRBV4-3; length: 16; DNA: TGCGCCAGCAGCCAAGTATTAGGGGGGCTTGGACAGCCCCAGCATTTT; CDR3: CASSQVLGGLGQPQHF